This T cell receptor beta chain derives from a study of blood T cell repertoires in COVID-19. V lost 2 bases to trimming and J lost 7 bases; unmatched junction nucleotides: 5. This CDR3 spans 14 amino acids. CDR1 and CDR2 (germline): KGHSH, LQKENI. Original data processing: How many nucleated cells were present was estimated from reference gene primer amplification. Repertoires were generated with immunoSEQ multiplex PCR, while TCRdb's copy carries only in-frame clones and drops some. From that table come the V and J calls and clone size; the DNA was used to work out D and trimming. Among 150,000 to 200,000 clones listed, more than 75% were seen once. Participant ages covered roughly 18 to 89 years across 20 to 25 US areas.

The sample comprised PBMCs or T cells enriched from blood (not recorded which). V and J are TRBV18 and TRBJ1-2; TRBD1 aligns across 9 bases. This TCR came from a woman aged 50 to 60 with acute COVID-19. As DNA, the CDR3 is TGTGCCAGCTCACCAGGGACAGGGAGGAGTGGCTACACCTTC. Its translation: CASSPGTGRSGYTF.